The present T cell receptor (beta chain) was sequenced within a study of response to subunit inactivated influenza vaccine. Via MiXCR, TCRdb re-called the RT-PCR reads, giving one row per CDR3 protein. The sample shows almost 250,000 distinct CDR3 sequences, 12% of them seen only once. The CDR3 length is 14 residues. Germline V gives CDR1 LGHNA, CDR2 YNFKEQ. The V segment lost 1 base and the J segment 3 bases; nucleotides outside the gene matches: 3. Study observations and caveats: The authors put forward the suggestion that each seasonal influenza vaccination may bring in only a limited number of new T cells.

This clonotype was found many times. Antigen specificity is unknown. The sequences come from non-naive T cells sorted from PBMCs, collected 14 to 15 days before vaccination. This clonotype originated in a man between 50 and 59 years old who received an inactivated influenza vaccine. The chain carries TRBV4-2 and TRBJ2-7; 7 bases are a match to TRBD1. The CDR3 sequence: CASSQGTGLYEQYF. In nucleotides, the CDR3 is TGTGCCAGCAGCCAAGGGACAGGCCTCTACGAGCAGTACTTC.